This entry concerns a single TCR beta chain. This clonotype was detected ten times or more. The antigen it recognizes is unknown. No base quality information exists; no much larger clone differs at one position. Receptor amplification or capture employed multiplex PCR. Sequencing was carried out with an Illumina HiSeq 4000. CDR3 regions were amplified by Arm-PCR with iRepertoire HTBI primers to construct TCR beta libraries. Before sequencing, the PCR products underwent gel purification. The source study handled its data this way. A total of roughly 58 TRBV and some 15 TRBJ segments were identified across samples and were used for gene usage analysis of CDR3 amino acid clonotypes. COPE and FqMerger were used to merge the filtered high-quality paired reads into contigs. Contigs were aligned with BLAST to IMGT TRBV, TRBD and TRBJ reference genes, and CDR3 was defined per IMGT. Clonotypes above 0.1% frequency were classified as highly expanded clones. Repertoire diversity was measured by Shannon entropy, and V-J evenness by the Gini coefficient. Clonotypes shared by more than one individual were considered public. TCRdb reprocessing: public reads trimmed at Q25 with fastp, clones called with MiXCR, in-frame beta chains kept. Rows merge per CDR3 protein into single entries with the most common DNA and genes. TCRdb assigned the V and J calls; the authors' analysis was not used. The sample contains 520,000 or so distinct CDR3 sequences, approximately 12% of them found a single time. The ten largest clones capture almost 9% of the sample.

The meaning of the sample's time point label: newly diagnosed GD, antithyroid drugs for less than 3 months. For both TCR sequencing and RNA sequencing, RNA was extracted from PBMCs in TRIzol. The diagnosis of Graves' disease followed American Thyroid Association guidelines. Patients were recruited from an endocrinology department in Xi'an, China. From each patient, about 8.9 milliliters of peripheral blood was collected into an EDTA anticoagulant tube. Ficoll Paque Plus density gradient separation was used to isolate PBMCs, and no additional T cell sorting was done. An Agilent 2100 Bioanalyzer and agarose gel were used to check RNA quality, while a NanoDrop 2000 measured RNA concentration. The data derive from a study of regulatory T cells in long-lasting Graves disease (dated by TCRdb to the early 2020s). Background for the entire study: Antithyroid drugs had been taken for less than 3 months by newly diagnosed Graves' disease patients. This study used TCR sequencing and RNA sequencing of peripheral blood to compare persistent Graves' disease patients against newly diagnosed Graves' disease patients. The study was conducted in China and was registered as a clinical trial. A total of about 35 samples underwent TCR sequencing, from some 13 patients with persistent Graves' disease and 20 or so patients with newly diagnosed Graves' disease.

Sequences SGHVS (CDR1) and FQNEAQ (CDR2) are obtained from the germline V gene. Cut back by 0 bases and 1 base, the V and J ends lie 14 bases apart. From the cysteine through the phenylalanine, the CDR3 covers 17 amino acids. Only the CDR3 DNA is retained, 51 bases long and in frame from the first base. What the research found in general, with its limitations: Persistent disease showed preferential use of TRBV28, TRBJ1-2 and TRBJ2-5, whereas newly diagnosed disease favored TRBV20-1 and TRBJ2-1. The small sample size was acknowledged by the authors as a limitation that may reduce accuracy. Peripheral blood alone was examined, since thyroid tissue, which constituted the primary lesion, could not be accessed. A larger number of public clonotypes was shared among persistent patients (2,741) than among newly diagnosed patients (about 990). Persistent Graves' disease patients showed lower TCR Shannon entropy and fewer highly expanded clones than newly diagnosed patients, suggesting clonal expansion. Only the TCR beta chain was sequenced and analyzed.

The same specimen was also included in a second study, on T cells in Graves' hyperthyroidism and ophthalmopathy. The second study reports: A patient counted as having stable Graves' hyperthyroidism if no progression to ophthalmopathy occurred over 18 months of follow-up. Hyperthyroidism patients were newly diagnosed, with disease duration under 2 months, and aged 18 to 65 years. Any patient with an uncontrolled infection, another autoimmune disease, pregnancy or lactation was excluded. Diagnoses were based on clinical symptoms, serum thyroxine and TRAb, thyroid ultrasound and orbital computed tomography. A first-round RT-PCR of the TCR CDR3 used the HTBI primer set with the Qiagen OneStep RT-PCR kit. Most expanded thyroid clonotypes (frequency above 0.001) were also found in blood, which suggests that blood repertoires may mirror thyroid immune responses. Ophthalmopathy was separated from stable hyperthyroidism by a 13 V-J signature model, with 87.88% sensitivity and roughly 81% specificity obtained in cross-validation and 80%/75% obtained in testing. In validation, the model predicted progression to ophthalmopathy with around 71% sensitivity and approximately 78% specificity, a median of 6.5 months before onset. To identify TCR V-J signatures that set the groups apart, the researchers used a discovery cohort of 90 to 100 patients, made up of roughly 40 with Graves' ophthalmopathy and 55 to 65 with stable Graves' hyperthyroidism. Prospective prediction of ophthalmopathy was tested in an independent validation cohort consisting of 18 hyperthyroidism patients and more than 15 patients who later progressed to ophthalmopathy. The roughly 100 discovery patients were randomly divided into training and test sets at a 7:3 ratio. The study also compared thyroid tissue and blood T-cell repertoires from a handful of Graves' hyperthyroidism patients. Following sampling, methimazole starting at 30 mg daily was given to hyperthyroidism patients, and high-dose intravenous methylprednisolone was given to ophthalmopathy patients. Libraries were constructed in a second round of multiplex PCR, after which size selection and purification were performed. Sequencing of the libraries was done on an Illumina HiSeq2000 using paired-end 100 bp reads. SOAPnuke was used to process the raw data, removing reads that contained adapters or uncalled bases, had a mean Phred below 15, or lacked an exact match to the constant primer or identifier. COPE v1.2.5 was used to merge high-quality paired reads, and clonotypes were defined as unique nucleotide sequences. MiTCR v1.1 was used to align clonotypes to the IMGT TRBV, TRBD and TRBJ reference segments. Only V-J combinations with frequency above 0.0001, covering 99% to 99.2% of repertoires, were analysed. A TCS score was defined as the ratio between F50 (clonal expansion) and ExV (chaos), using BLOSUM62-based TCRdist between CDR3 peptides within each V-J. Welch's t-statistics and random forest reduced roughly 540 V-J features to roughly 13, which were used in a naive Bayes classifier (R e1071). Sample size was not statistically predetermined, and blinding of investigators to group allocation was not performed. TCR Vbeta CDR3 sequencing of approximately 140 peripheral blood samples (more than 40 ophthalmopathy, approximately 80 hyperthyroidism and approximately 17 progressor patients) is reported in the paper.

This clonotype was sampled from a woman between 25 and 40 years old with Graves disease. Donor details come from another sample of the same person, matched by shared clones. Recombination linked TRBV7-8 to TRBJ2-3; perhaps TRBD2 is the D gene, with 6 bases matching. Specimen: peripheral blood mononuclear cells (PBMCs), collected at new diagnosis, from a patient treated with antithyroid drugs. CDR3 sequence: CASSLAASGGGTDTQYF. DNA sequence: TGTGCCAGCAGCTTAGCTGCGAGCGGAGGGGGCACAGATACGCAGTATTTT. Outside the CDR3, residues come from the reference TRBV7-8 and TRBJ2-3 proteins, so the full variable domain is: GAGVSQSPRYKVAKRGQDVALRCDPISGHVSLFWYQQALGQGPEFLTYFQNEAQLDKSGLPSDRFFAERPEGSVSTLKIQRTQQEDSAVYLCASSLAASGGGTDTQYFGPGTRLTVL.